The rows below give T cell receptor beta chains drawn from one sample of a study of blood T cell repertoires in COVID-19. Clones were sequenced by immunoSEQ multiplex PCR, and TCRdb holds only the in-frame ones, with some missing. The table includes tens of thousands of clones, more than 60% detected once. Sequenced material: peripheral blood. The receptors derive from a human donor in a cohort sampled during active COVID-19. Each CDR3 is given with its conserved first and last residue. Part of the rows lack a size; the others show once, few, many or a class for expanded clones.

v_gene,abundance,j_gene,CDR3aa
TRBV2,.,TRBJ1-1,CASQEGNTEAFF
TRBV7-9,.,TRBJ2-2,CASSPWVGESTNTGELFF
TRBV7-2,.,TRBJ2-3,CASSLSSGGVSDTQYF
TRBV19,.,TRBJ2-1,CASSRRNRGSYNEQFF
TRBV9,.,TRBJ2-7,CASSVLNRESYEQYF
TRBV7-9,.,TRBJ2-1,CASSLSTGLAGLNEQFF
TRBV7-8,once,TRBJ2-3,CASSHWASGGTDTQYF
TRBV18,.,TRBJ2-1,CASGLAGATNEQFF
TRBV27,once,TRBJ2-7,CASSVGLAGGPRNEQYF
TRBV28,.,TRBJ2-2,CASSLSSGVANTGELFF
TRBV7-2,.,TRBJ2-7,CASSPQAPPAEQYF
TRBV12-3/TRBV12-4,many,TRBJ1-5,CASGRDQPQHF
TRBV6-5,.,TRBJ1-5,CASSREMGGQPQHF
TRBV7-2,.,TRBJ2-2,CASSFGGGGTGELFF
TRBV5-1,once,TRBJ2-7,CASSFHGAYEQYF
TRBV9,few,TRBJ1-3,CASSVQGVNSGNTIYF
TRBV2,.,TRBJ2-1,CASSQSRQENNEQFF
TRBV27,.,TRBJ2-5,CASSPDSGRQETQYF
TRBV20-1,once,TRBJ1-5,CSASGLRGQPQHF
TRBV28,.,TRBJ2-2,CASSFTRPNTGELFF
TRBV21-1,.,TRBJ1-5,CASSPDRSHKGPGTGGNQPQHF
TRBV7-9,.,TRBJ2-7,CASSLASGGREQYF
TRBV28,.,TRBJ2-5,CASSGMAETQYF
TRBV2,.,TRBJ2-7,CASSDPGLAGREQYF
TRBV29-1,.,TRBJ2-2,CSVEQGTNTGELFF
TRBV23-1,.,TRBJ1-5,CASSPSNGTGSQPQHF
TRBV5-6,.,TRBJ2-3,CASSHPTGPDTQYF
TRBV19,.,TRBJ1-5,CASSIQFPSNQPQHF